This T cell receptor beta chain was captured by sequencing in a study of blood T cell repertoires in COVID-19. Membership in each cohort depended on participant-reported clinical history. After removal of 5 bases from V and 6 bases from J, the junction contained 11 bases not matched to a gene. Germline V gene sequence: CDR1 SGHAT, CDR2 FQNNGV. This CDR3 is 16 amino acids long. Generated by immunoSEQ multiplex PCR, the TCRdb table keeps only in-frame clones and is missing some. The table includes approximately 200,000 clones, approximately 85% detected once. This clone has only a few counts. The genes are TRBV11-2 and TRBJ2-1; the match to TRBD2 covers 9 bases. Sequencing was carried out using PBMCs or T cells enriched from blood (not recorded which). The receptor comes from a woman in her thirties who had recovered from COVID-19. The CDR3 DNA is TGTGCCAGCAGCCCCCGCGGGGCGGGAGGGTCCAATGAGCAGTTCTTC. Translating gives CASSPRGAGGSNEQFF.